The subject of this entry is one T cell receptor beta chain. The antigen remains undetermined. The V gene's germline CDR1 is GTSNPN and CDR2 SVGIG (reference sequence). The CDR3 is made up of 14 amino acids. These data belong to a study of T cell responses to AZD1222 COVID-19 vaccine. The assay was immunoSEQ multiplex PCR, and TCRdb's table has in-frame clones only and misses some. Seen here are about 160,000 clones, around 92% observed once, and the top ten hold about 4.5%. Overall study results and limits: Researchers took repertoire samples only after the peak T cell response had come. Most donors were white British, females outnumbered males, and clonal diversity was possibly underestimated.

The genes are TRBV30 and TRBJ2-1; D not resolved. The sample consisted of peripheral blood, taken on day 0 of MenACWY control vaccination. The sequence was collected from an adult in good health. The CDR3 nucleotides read TGTGCTTCCGAAGGGCCGAGCTCCTACAATGAGCAGTTCTTC. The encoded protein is CASEGPSSYNEQFF.